This T cell receptor (beta chain) was recorded in a study of blood T cell repertoires in COVID-19. Study information: Nucleic acid was either cDNA or gDNA, and it came from T cells, B-cell-depleted T cells, or PBMCs.

This table comes from immunoSEQ multiplex PCR, and its TCRdb copy is limited to in-frame clones, with some not included. Of approximately 380,000 clones in the sample, about 85% were seen once. Germline V lookup: CDR1 SGHTA, CDR2 FQGNSA. With 5 bases removed from V and 1 base from J, the gap between germline ends came to 14 bases. This CDR3 comprises 15 residues. The clonotype originates from a woman in her late teens or twenties with acute or convalescent COVID-19. The sample comprised peripheral blood. The J gene is TRBJ1-1, the V gene TRBV7-2, with no clear D. The DNA of the CDR3 is TGTGCCAGCAGCGTAGGGCGGGAGACGAACACTGAAGCTTTCTTT. Its protein is CASSVGRETNTEAFF.